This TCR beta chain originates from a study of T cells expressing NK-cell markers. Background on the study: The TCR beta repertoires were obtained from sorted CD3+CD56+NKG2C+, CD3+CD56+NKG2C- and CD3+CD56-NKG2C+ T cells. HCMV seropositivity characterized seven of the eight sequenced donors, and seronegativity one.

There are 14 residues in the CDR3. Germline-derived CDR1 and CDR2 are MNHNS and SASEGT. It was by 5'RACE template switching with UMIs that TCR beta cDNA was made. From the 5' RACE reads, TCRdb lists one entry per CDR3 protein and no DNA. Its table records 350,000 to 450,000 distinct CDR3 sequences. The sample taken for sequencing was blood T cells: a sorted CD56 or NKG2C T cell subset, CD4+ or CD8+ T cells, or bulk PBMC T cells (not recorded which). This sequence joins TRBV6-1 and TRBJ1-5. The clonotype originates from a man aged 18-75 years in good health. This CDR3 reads CASSTRTTSQPQHF.